This TCR beta chain was sequenced for a study of cytomegalovirus exposure and HLA in healthy donors. The study ran its PCR with 60 Vbeta and 13 Jbeta primers. Method: immunoSEQ multiplex PCR; TCRdb's copy keeps in-frame clones and lacks some. Altogether under 200,000 clones are present, around 88% being singletons, with the ten largest covering about 0.93%. CDR3 length equals 14 residues. In germline, CDR1 is MNHEY, CDR2 SVGAGI. Trimming cost V 2 bases and J 8 bases, with 15 bases left between them. The sample comprised PBMCs. This rearrangement joins TRBV6-5 to TRBJ1-2, with D tentatively TRBD1 (5 bases). This sequence was found in a woman aged 25-40 years in good health and CMV-seronegative. The CDR3 here is CASSYLGAEGGYTF. In nucleotides, the CDR3 is TGTGCCAGCAGTTACCTAGGGGCAGAAGGCGGCTACACCTTC.